This TCR beta chain was documented in a study of blood T cell repertoires in COVID-19. As for the study in general: Acute and convalescent COVID-19 specimens originated in the United States, Italy and Spain.

This clone came up a few times. Method: immunoSEQ multiplex PCR; TCRdb's copy keeps in-frame clones and lacks some. This table holds around 200,000 clones, about 86% found once. The CDR3 runs to 17 residues. V lost 0 bases, J lost 3 bases, and 4 bases stayed unmatched. CDR1 is SGHNT and CDR2 is YENEEA in the germline V gene. Participants were aged roughly 18 to 89 years from 24 US areas. Up to 2 weeks before entering the study, exposed participants had met a COVID-19 case. The sequence came from a woman in her 30s who had been exposed to COVID-19. Source material: PBMCs or T cells enriched from blood (not recorded which). This rearrangement joins TRBV11-3 to TRBJ2-2; 10 nucleotides agree with TRBD2. The CDR3 sequence: CASSLDALAGDTGELFF. The CDR3 nucleotides read TGTGCCAGCAGCTTAGACGCCCTAGCGGGGGACACCGGGGAGCTGTTTTTT.